This T cell receptor beta chain was recorded in a study of Tregs in tolerant kidney transplant recipients. Across the whole study: The nonmyeloablative bone marrow transplants came from related graft donors, with transient mixed chimerism. Study observations and caveats: This study did not directly address biological reproducibility. Activated donor B cell expansion appeared to reveal the most relevant donor-specific TCRbeta repertoire.

To note about this clone: The antigen is not known.

TCRdb's copy holds only in-frame clones and misses some; the assay was immunoSEQ multiplex PCR. This sample's table reports around 48,000 clones. The clonotype comes from a human donor who received a combined kidney and bone marrow transplant. The material was CD4+ T cells from blood, obtained before the transplant.

The part of the CDR3 DNA that was read is TGCGCCAGCAGCCTGACAGGGGGAACTAATGAAAAA. Protein product: CASSLTGGTNEK. The whole CDR3 sequence reads CASSLTGGTNEKLFF. The chain recombines TRBV5-1 with TRBJ1-4; 9 bases are a match to TRBD1. Read data end 3 residues before the CDR3 end; the end is taken from the germline J gene. The CDR3 runs 15 residues. The germline V gene has CDR1 SGHRS and CDR2 YFSETQ. The V and J ends lost 4 bases and 1 base, in that order; junction bases with no gene match: 2. The full variable domain, with the rest looked up from reference TRBV5-1 and TRBJ1-4, is KAGVTQTPRYLIKTRGQQVTLSCSPISGHRSVSWYQQTPGQGLQFLFEYFSETQRNKGNFPGRFSGRQFSNSRSEMNVSTLELGDSALYLCASSLTGGTNEKLFFGSGTQLSVL.